This TCR beta chain was recorded in a study of blood T cell repertoires in COVID-19. Whole-study context: Italy, Spain and the United States were the sources of the convalescent and acute COVID-19 samples.

Here immunoSEQ multiplex PCR was the method, and the copy in TCRdb shows in-frame clones only, minus some. The data show 200,000 to 300,000 clones, with around nine tenths seen just once and around 9.1% held by the top ten. The CDR3 runs 19 residues. Germline lookup yields CDR1 MDHEN and CDR2 SYDVKM. Trimming took 5 bases from V and 10 from J, leaving 30 bases between them. The rearrangement links TRBV28 to TRBJ1-6, with no clear D. The source material was peripheral blood. The clonotype comes from a man in his forties who had recovered from COVID-19. The CDR3 region is CASSSVIRRDRVKRSPLHF. CDR3 nucleotide sequence: TGTGCCAGCAGTAGCGTTATAAGGCGTGATCGGGTGAAGCGGTCACCCCTCCACTTT.